A selection of T cell receptor beta chains follows, all from one sample in a study of cytomegalovirus exposure and HLA in healthy donors. Clones were sequenced by immunoSEQ multiplex PCR, and TCRdb holds only the in-frame ones, with some missing. The sample gives 90,000 to 100,000 clones, around 74% of which show up once; about 7% is in the top ten. Sequenced: PBMCs. Source of these receptors: a man aged 40-55 years in good health and CMV-seropositive. Both conserved end residues are trimmed from each CDR3. Each record gives: V gene, J gene, CDR3 protein.

v_gene: TRBV6-5; j_gene: TRBJ1-5; CDR3aa: ASRSSGRGSQPQH
v_gene: TRBV5-3; j_gene: TRBJ1-5; CDR3aa: ARSLVGGYKGPGNQPQH
v_gene: TRBV15; j_gene: TRBJ2-5; CDR3aa: ATSRDLLQGSQETQY
v_gene: TRBV7-8; j_gene: TRBJ2-6; CDR3aa: ASSLAGRSGANVLT
v_gene: TRBV15; j_gene: TRBJ2-1; CDR3aa: ATSRSYPGGSYNEQF
v_gene: TRBV5-1; j_gene: TRBJ1-2; CDR3aa: ASSDRGNYGYT
v_gene: TRBV18; j_gene: TRBJ2-7; CDR3aa: ASSPPGEQY
v_gene: TRBV7-8; j_gene: TRBJ2-7; CDR3aa: ASSLYGGPYEQY
v_gene: TRBV6-6; j_gene: TRBJ1-2; CDR3aa: ASRLGTDDYGYT
v_gene: TRBV10-3; j_gene: .; CDR3aa: AISERQGWQHEQY
v_gene: TRBV5-1; j_gene: TRBJ2-3; CDR3aa: ASSLGQGGDTQY
v_gene: TRBV28; j_gene: TRBJ2-2; CDR3aa: ASRLRLTGELF
v_gene: TRBV13; j_gene: TRBJ1-2; CDR3aa: ASSFGQGAYGYT
v_gene: TRBV9; j_gene: TRBJ1-1; CDR3aa: ASSVSTPEAF
v_gene: TRBV7-2; j_gene: TRBJ2-7; CDR3aa: ASSLLGQGYEQY
v_gene: TRBV7-9; j_gene: .; CDR3aa: ASSLGRDRGRISYEQY
v_gene: TRBV7-8; j_gene: TRBJ1-1; CDR3aa: ASSSTLNTEAF
v_gene: TRBV23-1; j_gene: TRBJ2-3; CDR3aa: ASSQRDRGRDTQY
v_gene: TRBV19; j_gene: TRBJ2-1; CDR3aa: ASSTGPGQGAKNEQF
v_gene: TRBV5-1; j_gene: TRBJ1-2; CDR3aa: ASREGTSNYGYT
v_gene: TRBV18; j_gene: TRBJ2-5; CDR3aa: ASSPHRVGVQETQY
v_gene: TRBV5-6; j_gene: TRBJ1-2; CDR3aa: ASSLRQGYGYT
v_gene: TRBV6-6; j_gene: TRBJ1-1; CDR3aa: ASSTDSLTEAF
v_gene: TRBV19; j_gene: TRBJ2-1; CDR3aa: ASSRGLAGGAEEQF
v_gene: TRBV7-2; j_gene: TRBJ2-2; CDR3aa: ASSLALSNTGELF
v_gene: TRBV9; j_gene: TRBJ2-6; CDR3aa: ASSVETGLERWANVLT
v_gene: TRBV5-1; j_gene: TRBJ2-2; CDR3aa: ASSLGTSDTGELF
v_gene: TRBV4-2; j_gene: TRBJ2-7; CDR3aa: ASSQQGRGDEQY
v_gene: TRBV29-1; j_gene: TRBJ2-5; CDR3aa: SVERGGGNQETQY
v_gene: TRBV9; j_gene: TRBJ2-5; CDR3aa: ASSVDSLQETQY
v_gene: TRBV4-2; j_gene: TRBJ2-7; CDR3aa: ASSAAGGGYEQY
v_gene: TRBV5-6; j_gene: TRBJ1-1; CDR3aa: ASSLGGQGGFEAF
v_gene: TRBV11-3; j_gene: TRBJ2-6; CDR3aa: ASSPSGTVTGANVLT
v_gene: TRBV14; j_gene: TRBJ2-3; CDR3aa: ASRPLAGGRDTQY
v_gene: TRBV14; j_gene: TRBJ2-1; CDR3aa: ASSRVGSQGEQF
v_gene: TRBV19; j_gene: TRBJ2-1; CDR3aa: ASSVGLAGDEQF
v_gene: TRBV9; j_gene: TRBJ2-3; CDR3aa: ASSPRLIFSGATDTQY
v_gene: TRBV5-4; j_gene: TRBJ2-2; CDR3aa: ASSWGLAGAMATGELF
v_gene: TRBV13; j_gene: TRBJ1-2; CDR3aa: ASSQRGKGGPCDYT
v_gene: TRBV4-2; j_gene: TRBJ2-2; CDR3aa: ASSPAGLAGPGELF
v_gene: TRBV28; j_gene: TRBJ1-4; CDR3aa: ASSPQGLGNEKLF
v_gene: TRBV28; j_gene: TRBJ2-1; CDR3aa: ASRNRGGRDEQF
v_gene: TRBV7-9; j_gene: TRBJ2-3; CDR3aa: ASSLAGQGGDTQY
v_gene: TRBV6-1; j_gene: TRBJ2-3; CDR3aa: ASSEVSDTQY